One and the same sample provided the 22 T cell receptor beta chains below, sequenced in a study of blood T cell repertoires in COVID-19. The table came from immunoSEQ multiplex PCR; TCRdb's copy has only in-frame clones and leaves some out. The table lists roughly 250,000 clones, approximately 84% of them singletons. Sequencing input: PBMCs or T cells enriched from blood (not recorded which). Source of these receptors: a woman aged 40 to 50 with acute COVID-19.

This chain joins TRBV9 and TRBJ2-7; weak D call: TRBD1 (5 bases). Trimming removed 6 bases at V and 2 bases at J, with 12 bases between. This CDR3 comprises 13 residues. The germline V gene has CDR1 SGDLS and CDR2 YYNGEE. CDR3 loop: CASIQQGPYEQYF. As DNA, the CDR3 is TGTGCCAGCATTCAGCAGGGCCCCTACGAGCAGTACTTC.

The V gene is TRBV2, the J gene TRBJ2-7; D may be TRBD1 (6 bases). V lost 3 bases to trimming and J lost 0 bases, with 12 bases between them. The CDR3 has 15 residues. In germline, CDR1 is SNHLY, CDR2 FYNNEI. The CDR3 DNA follows: TGTGCCAGCAGTGATGGGCAGGGGCACTCCTACGAGCAGTACTTC. Translating gives CASSDGQGHSYEQYF. Based on the CDR3 plus reference TRBV2 and TRBJ2-7, the full variable domain is EPEVTQTPSHQVTQMGQEVILRCVPISNHLYFYWYRQILGQKVEFLVSFYNNEISEKSEIFDDQFSVERPDGSNFTLKIRSTKLEDSAMYFCASSDGQGHSYEQYFGPGTRLTVT.

This clone was recorded once. The chain couples TRBV27 to TRBJ2-1; 9 bases align to TRBD1. Germline CDR1 is MNHEY and CDR2 is SMNVEV (reference sequence). CDR3 size: 15 residues. V was clipped by 4 bases and J by 2 bases; unmatched bases: 3. The chain's CDR3 is CASSSRDRAYNEQFF. CDR3 coding DNA: TGTGCCAGCAGTTCCCGGGACAGGGCCTACAATGAGCAGTTCTTC.

The chain joins TRBV6-5 to TRBJ1-2; no definite D call. CDR1 is MNHEY and CDR2 is SVGAGI in the germline V gene. The CDR3 contains 14 residues. V was shortened by 0 bases and J by 8 bases, with 13 bases between the two germline ends. CDR3 region: CASSYSVGVGGYTF. The CDR3 nucleotides read TGTGCCAGCAGTTACTCAGTCGGGGTTGGCGGCTACACCTTC.

The V call is TRBV6-5, the J call TRBJ1-4, with 8 bases identical to TRBD1. The CDR3 has 15 amino acids. Germline V gene data show CDR1 as MNHEY and CDR2 as SVGAGI. The junction had 7 bases not matched to a gene; V was cut back by 6 bases and J by 4 bases. CDR3 loop: CASRPGTGYNEKLFF. In DNA, the CDR3 is TGTGCCAGCAGACCCGGGACAGGATATAATGAAAAACTGTTTTTT.

The chain is built from TRBV7-8 and TRBJ2-7; the D gene is possibly TRBD1 (6 bases). Per germline, CDR1 SGHVS and CDR2 FQNEAQ. This CDR3 has 14 amino acids. V was clipped by 4 bases and J by 9 bases, with 19 bases between them. The CDR3 spells CASSSVAEIQGQYF. Here the CDR3 DNA reads TGTGCCAGCAGCTCAGTCGCGGAAATACAGGGGCAGTACTTC.

The genes are TRBV5-1 and TRBJ1-2; the match to TRBD1 covers 8 bases. The CDR3 runs to 15 residues. Trimming at V came to 1 base and at J to 6 bases, leaving 8 bases not matched to a gene. Looked up from germline, CDR1 is SGHRS and CDR2 is YFSETQ. DNA for the CDR3: TGCGCCAGCAGCTTGTCCACGACAGGGGCGAATGGCTACACCTTC. Translation: CASSLSTTGANGYTF.

J is TRBJ2-3 and V is TRBV7-9; possible D gene TRBD2, 6 bases. The CDR3 is 17 amino acids. CDR1 is SEHNR, CDR2 FQNEAQ, per germline (reference sequence). Deletions cut 6 bases from V and 3 bases from J, with 22 bases between. CDR3: CASRPAGPGVGTDTQYF. As DNA, the CDR3 is TGTGCCAGCAGACCGGCGGGGCCGGGGGTTGGAACAGATACGCAGTATTTT.

This clone was counted a few times. The chain recombines TRBV7-3 with TRBJ2-7; D unclear. Trimming left V 10 bases short and J 3 bases short, with 4 bases between. The CDR3 is 9 amino acids. CDR1 is SGHTA and CDR2 is FQGTGA in the germline V gene. The CDR3 nucleotides are TGTGCCACAGACTACGAGCAGTACTTC. This sequence encodes CATDYEQYF.

CDR3 protein: CASSGGGGWSYEQYF. For the CDR3, the DNA is TGTGCCAGCAGCGGAGGTGGCGGGTGGTCCTACGAGCAGTACTTC. The chain carries TRBV9 and TRBJ2-7; possible D gene TRBD2, 5 bases. V dropped 3 bases and J dropped 1 base, with 14 bases sitting between them. The germline gives CDR1 SGDLS, CDR2 YYNGEE. The CDR3 is 15 amino acids.

The chain has TRBV30 and TRBJ1-1; D uncertain. Germline values: CDR1 GTSNPN, CDR2 SVGIG (reference sequence). The CDR3 has 13 residues. Deletions cut 0 bases from V and 0 bases from J, with 5 bases between. Here the CDR3 DNA reads TGTGCCTGGAGTGTACTTCTGAACACTGAAGCTTTCTTT. Its protein product is CAWSVLLNTEAFF.

This chain uses TRBV5-1 with TRBJ2-7; TRBD2 matches 7 bases. The germline V gene encodes CDR1 SGHRS and CDR2 YFSETQ. This CDR3 region has 14 residues. J gave up 3 bases and V 0 bases, and 3 bases lay outside the gene matches. Written as DNA, the CDR3 is TGCGCCAGCAGCTTGGGGGCGGGAGTCTACGAGCAGTACTTC. Translating gives CASSLGAGVYEQYF.

This clone was counted between two and nine times. The rearrangement joins TRBV5-1 to TRBJ1-2, with 7 bases identical to TRBD1. CDR1 SGHRS and CDR2 YFSETQ come from the germline V gene. CDR3 length: 15 residues. V was pared by 4 bases and J by 0 bases, with 6 bases of the junction left unmatched. The CDR3 coding sequence is TGCGCCAGCAGCCCCGGGACAGAGCCTAACTATGGCTACACCTTC. Translation gives CASSPGTEPNYGYTF.

The chain employs TRBV24-1 and TRBJ2-1; 8 bases fit TRBD2. Germline V gives CDR1 KGHDR, CDR2 SFDVKD. The CDR3 loop spans 16 amino acids. J gave up 9 bases and V 2 bases, and 11 bases lay outside the gene matches. As DNA, the CDR3 is TGTGCCACCAGTGATTCTGGAGCGGGAGTCCCCAGTGAGCAGTTCTTC. Translation gives CATSDSGAGVPSEQFF.

This chain uses TRBV19 with TRBJ2-5; the match to TRBD2 covers 15 bases. V lost 6 bases, J lost 3 bases, and 8 bases stayed unmatched. The length of the CDR3 is 17 residues. CDR1 and CDR2 from the germline V gene are LNHDA and SQIVND (reference sequence). CDR3 bases: TGTGCCAGTAGCAACGGACTAGCGGGAGGGCCGGAAGAGACCCAGTACTTC. This gives the protein CASSNGLAGGPEETQYF.

This sequence joins TRBV10-1 and TRBJ2-2; TRBD1 might be the D (6 bases). The germline CDR1 and CDR2 sequences are WNHNN and SYGVQD (reference sequence). This CDR3 comprises 14 residues. V lost 8 bases and J 1 base, leaving 11 bases between the germline ends. This CDR3 is CASSTGLNTGELFF. CDR3 sequence (DNA): TGCGCCAGCTCGACAGGTTTGAACACCGGGGAGCTGTTTTTT.

The chain employs TRBV3-1 (or the pseudogene TRBV3-2) and TRBJ2-1; 7 bases are a match to TRBD2. V was clipped by 6 bases and J by 7 bases; unmatched bases: 9. The CDR3 is made up of 14 amino acids. The germline CDR1 and CDR2 sequences are LGHDT and YNNKEL (reference sequence). The CDR3 loop reads CASRLLAGPNEQFF. The CDR3 DNA reads TGTGCCAGCAGGTTGTTAGCGGGTCCTAATGAGCAGTTCTTC.

This chain joins TRBV4-2 and TRBJ2-1; TRBD2 matches at 7 bases. V shed 4 bases, J shed 8 bases, and the junction held 5 bases outside the gene matches. This CDR3 has 13 residues. Germline V lookup: CDR1 LGHNA, CDR2 YNFKEQ. As DNA, the CDR3 is TGTGCCAGCAGCCCGCCGGCGGGGGATGAGCAGTTCTTC. Its translation is CASSPPAGDEQFF.

The rearrangement uses TRBV10-3 and TRBJ1-5; the D is unclear. The germline V gene encodes CDR1 ENHRY and CDR2 SYGVKD. This CDR3 is built from 16 residues. V was cut by 0 bases and J by 2 bases, with 11 bases left in between. The CDR3, as DNA: TGTGCCATCAGTGAGTCCTCTACAGCCCGCAATCAGCCCCAGCATTTT. Amino acid sequence: CAISESSTARNQPQHF.

The V call is TRBV27, the J call TRBJ1-5, with D possibly TRBD1 on 6 matching bases. Germline V gene lookup returns CDR1 MNHEY and CDR2 SMNVEV (reference sequence). Trimming removed 1 base from V and 5 bases from J, with 6 bases in between. The CDR3 has 13 residues. The CDR3 protein is CASSLWTDQPQHF. The CDR3 DNA sequence: TGTGCCAGCAGTTTATGGACAGATCAGCCCCAGCATTTT.

This clone was seen a few times. V usage is TRBV29-1 and J usage is TRBJ2-7; perhaps TRBD2 as D (5 bases). Germline V gene sequence: CDR1 SQVTM, CDR2 ANQGSEA. CDR3 size: 12 residues. Trimming cost V 0 bases and J 5 bases, with 8 bases left between them. The CDR3: CSVEDREDEQYF. CDR3 in DNA: TGCAGCGTTGAAGATCGGGAAGACGAGCAGTACTTC.

The J gene is TRBJ2-7, the V gene TRBV6-5, with a tentative D call TRBD2 (5 bases). Germline V gene lookup returns CDR1 MNHEY and CDR2 SVGAGI. The CDR3 spans 14 residues. V was pared by 7 bases and J by 1 base, with 14 bases between. This CDR3 reads CASTPGIRSYEQYF. The CDR3 DNA is TGTGCCAGCACCCCGGGAATAAGGTCCTACGAGCAGTACTTC.